What follows are 13 T cell receptor beta chains derived from one specimen sequenced in a study of beta chain features in type 1 diabetes. Study-level results: Researchers report that Type 1 diabetes patients had moderately but significantly shorter TCRB CDR3s across all four CD4+ subsets.

What was sequenced were expressed TCRB transcripts, since all of the isolated RNA had been reverse transcribed. Repertoires were generated with immunoSEQ multiplex PCR, while TCRdb's copy carries only in-frame clones and drops some. The table has about 370,000 clones, roughly a tenth seen once. Their antigens remain unidentified. What was sequenced was central memory CD4+ T cells from blood. The receptors come from a man aged 25 to 40 with type 1 diabetes.

V gene TRBV4-1 combines with J gene TRBJ1-1; 7 bases are a match to TRBD1. The junction had 9 bases not matched to a gene; V was cut back by 3 bases and J by 5 bases. Germline CDR1 is MGHRA and CDR2 is YSYEKL. This CDR3 is built from 15 residues. The CDR3 sequence: CASSQKGAGGTEAFF. The CDR3 DNA is TGCGCCAGCAGCCAGAAAGGGGCAGGGGGAACTGAAGCTTTCTTT.

The sample holds many counts of this clone. The chain has TRBV27 and TRBJ2-1; D tentatively fits TRBD1 or TRBD2 (5 bases each). V lost 4 bases and J lost 9, with 19 bases in between. The CDR3 covers 15 residues. Germline V gives CDR1 MNHEY, CDR2 SMNVEV (reference sequence). CDR3 amino acids: CASSSPGTSRAEQFF. As DNA, the CDR3 is TGTGCCAGCAGTTCCCCCGGGACCTCCCGCGCTGAGCAGTTCTTC.

Only a few counts were recorded for this clone. The genes are TRBV7-2 and TRBJ2-7; TRBD1 agrees at 9 bases. This CDR3 is built from 12 residues. Germline V lookup: CDR1 SGHTA, CDR2 FQGNSA. The J segment lost 6 bases and the V segment lost 4 bases, leaving 1 base of the junction unmatched. The CDR3 is CASSWTGVEQYF. In DNA, the CDR3 is TGTGCCAGCAGCTGGACAGGGGTCGAGCAGTACTTC.

The genes are TRBV7-2 and TRBJ1-1; no clear D gene. Germline V lookup: CDR1 SGHTA, CDR2 FQGNSA. The CDR3 consists of 14 residues. V was cut by 3 bases and J by 1 base, with 9 bases left in between. The CDR3 region has the DNA TGTGCCAGCAGCTTTGGGGTAGGGAACACTGAAGCTTTCTTT. Its protein is CASSFGVGNTEAFF.

In its sample, this clone was seen a few times. The rearrangement links TRBV28 to TRBJ2-1; 8 bases fit TRBD2. The trim removed 8 bases at V and 4 bases at J, leaving 10 bases unmatched. The CDR3 is made up of 15 amino acids. From germline, CDR1 is MDHEN and CDR2 SYDVKM. The CDR3 reads CASYALTGGYNEQFF. CDR3 bases: TGTGCCAGCTATGCCCTTACGGGAGGGTACAATGAGCAGTTCTTC.

There are many counts of this clone. The V gene is TRBV4-1, the J gene TRBJ1-4; D unclear. The CDR3 runs to 16 residues. Trimming removed 5 bases from V and 0 bases from J, with 13 bases in between. CDR1 and CDR2 from the germline V gene are MGHRA and YSYEKL. The CDR3 region has the DNA TGCGCCAGCAGCAGCAGTTGGCAGGCAACTAATGAAAAACTGTTTTTT. Translated, it gives CASSSSWQATNEKLFF.

This chain links TRBV4-3 with TRBJ2-7; D not certain. The CDR3 is made up of 13 amino acids. Per germline, CDR1 LGHNA and CDR2 YSLEER. Trimming cost V 0 bases and J 9 bases, with 12 bases left between them. The CDR3 protein is CASSQDLSTGQYF. The CDR3 DNA is TGCGCCAGCAGCCAAGATCTCTCTACTGGGCAGTACTTC.

This chain links TRBV18 with TRBJ1-1, with D unresolved. Germline V gene sequence: CDR1 KGHSH, CDR2 LQKENI. With 6 bases removed from V and 0 bases from J, the gap between germline ends came to 11 bases. This CDR3 spans 14 amino acids. The CDR3 DNA sequence: TGTGCCAGCTCTCCCACGACGGTGAACACTGAAGCTTTCTTT. It translates to CASSPTTVNTEAFF.

This clone was recorded at least ten times. This chain links TRBV18 with TRBJ1-4; D not resolved. The CDR3 length is 15 residues. V shed 3 bases and J shed 6 bases, with 14 bases lying between them. CDR1 is KGHSH and CDR2 is LQKENI in the germline V gene. CDR3: CASSPDLAADEKLFF. DNA of the CDR3: TGTGCCAGCTCACCCGATCTGGCGGCGGATGAAAAACTGTTTTTT.

The V gene is TRBV20-1, the J gene TRBJ1-4, with D unclear. CDR3 size: 10 residues. CDR1 DFQATT and CDR2 SNEGSKA come from the germline V gene (reference sequence). V dropped 6 bases and J dropped 8 bases, with 7 bases sitting between them. The chain's CDR3 is CSAGREKLFF. Written as DNA, the CDR3 is TGCAGTGCCGGGCGGGAAAAACTGTTTTTT.

This clone has more than one count but fewer than ten. The CDR3 DNA sequence: TGTGCCAGCAAGACGACAGGGGGCGCGATGAACACTGAAGCTTTCTTT. It is translated as CASKTTGGAMNTEAFF. The rearrangement uses TRBV28 and TRBJ1-1, with 10 bases matching TRBD1. With V trimmed by 7 bases and J by 0 bases, 8 bases remained unmatched. CDR1 is MDHEN and CDR2 is SYDVKM in the germline V gene. The CDR3 loop spans 16 amino acids. Using reference TRBV28 and TRBJ1-1 for the parts outside the CDR3, the full variable domain is DVKVTQSSRYLVKRTGEKVFLECVQDMDHENMFWYRQDPGLGLRLIYFSYDVKMKEKGDIPEGYSVSREKKERFSLILESASTNQTSMYLCASKTTGGAMNTEAFFGQGTRLTVV.

The chain recombines TRBV11-2 with TRBJ2-5; D remains ambiguous. V lost 1 base and J lost 5, with 8 bases in between. Germline V gene data show CDR1 as SGHAT and CDR2 as FQNNGV. The CDR3 length is 13 residues. CDR3 DNA: TGTGCCAGCAGCTTAGCCCTGGGGGAGACCCAGTACTTC. This sequence encodes CASSLALGETQYF.

This clone was detected a few times. The CDR3 spells CASSLDGPEFF. The CDR3, as DNA: TGTGCCAGCAGCTTGGACGGCCCGGAGTTCTTC. The J gene is TRBJ2-1, the V gene TRBV7-9; D unclear. The ends were cut back, 3 bases at V and 14 bases at J, with 11 bases in the middle. This CDR3 has 11 residues. Looked up from germline, CDR1 is SEHNR and CDR2 is FQNEAQ (reference sequence).